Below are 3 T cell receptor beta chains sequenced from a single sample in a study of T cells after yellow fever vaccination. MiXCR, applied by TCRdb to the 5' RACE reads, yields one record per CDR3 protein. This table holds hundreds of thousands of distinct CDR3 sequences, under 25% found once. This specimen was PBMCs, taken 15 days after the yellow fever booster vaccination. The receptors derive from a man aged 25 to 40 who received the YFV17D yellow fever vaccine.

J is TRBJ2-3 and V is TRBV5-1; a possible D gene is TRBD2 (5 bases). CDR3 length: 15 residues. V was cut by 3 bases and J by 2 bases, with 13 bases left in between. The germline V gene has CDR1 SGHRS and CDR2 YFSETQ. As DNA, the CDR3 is TGCGCCAGCAGCTCCAGGACTCCTGTCACAGATACGCAGTATTTT. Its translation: CASSSRTPVTDTQYF. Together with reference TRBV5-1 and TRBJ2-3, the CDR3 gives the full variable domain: KAGVTQTPRYLIKTRGQQVTLSCSPISGHRSVSWYQQTPGQGLQFLFEYFSETQRNKGNFPGRFSGRQFSNSRSEMNVSTLELGDSALYLCASSSRTPVTDTQYFGPGTRLTVL.

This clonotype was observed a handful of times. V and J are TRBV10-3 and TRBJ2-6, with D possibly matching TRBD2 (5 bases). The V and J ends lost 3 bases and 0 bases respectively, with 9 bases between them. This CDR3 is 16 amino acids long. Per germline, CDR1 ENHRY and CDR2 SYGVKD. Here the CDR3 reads CAISDGEHSGANVLTF. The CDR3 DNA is TGTGCCATCAGTGATGGGGAGCACTCTGGGGCCAACGTCCTGACTTTC.

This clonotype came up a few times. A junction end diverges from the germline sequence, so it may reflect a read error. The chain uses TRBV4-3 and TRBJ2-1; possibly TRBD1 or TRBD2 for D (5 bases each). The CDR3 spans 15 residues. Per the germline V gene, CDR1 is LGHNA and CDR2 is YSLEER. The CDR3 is CASRQALGVVGEQFF. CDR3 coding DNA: TGCGCCAGCAGACAAGCTTTGGGGGTCGTAGGTGAGCAGTTCTTC.